This T cell receptor (beta chain) was obtained from a study of blood T cell repertoires in COVID-19. About the research overall: Acute and convalescent COVID-19 specimens originated in the United States, Italy and Spain. Sample material is recorded as cDNA or gDNA derived from T cells, B-cell-depleted T cells, or PBMCs.

As handled by the study authors: Nucleated cell counts were estimated from reference gene primer amplification. Profiling relied on immunoSEQ multiplex PCR, and the TCRdb table lists in-frame clones only, not all of them. V, J and clone size derive from that table, while D and trimming were established from the DNA sequence. The top ten clones hold less than 5% of a sample with 110,000 to 150,000 clones, more than 75% of them seen once. The CDR3 length is 16 residues. CDR1 is MNHNS and CDR2 is SASEGT in the germline V gene. Trimming left V 1 base short and J 0 bases short, with 10 bases between. The V gene is TRBV6-1, the J gene TRBJ1-5; a possible D gene is TRBD1 (5 bases). Material for sequencing was peripheral blood. The receptor was derived from an elderly woman with acute or convalescent COVID-19. The CDR3 nucleotides read TGTGCCAGCAGTGAAGATGGGGGGTATAGCAATCAGCCCCAGCATTTT. Translation gives CASSEDGGYSNQPQHF.